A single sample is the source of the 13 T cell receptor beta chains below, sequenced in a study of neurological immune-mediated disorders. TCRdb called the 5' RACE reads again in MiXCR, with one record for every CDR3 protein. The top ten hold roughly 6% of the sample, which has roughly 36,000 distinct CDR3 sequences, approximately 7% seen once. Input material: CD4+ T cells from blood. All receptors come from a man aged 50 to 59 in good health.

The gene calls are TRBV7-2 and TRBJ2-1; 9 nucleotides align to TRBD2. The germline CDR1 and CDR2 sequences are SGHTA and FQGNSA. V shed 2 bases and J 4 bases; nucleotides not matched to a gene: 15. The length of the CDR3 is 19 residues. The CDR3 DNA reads TGTGCCAGCAGCTTATTTGGACTAGCGATCATGGAGAGATACAATGAGCAGTTCTTC. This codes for CASSLFGLAIMERYNEQFF. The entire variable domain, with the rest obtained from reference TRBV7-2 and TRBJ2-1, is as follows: GAGVSQSPSNKVTEKGKDVELRCDPISGHTALYWYRQSLGQGLEFLIYFQGNSAPDKSGLPSDRFSAERTGGSVSTLTIQRTQQEDSAVYLCASSLFGLAIMERYNEQFFGPGTRLTVL.

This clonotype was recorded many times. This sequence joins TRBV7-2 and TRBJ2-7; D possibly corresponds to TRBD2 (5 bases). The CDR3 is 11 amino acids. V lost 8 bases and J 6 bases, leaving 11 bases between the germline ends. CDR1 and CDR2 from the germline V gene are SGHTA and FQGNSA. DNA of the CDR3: TGTGCCAGCTCTAGCAGCTTCGAGCAGTACTTC. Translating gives CASSSSFEQYF.

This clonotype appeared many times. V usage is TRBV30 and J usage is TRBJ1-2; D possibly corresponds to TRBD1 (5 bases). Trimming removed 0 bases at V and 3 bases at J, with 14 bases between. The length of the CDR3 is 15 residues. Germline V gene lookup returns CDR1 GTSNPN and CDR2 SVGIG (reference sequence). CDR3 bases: TGTGCCTGGAGTGTAGTTTCAGGGAGGCACTATGGCTACACCTTC. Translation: CAWSVVSGRHYGYTF. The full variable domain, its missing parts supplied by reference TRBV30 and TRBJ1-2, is SQTIHQWPATLVQPVGSPLSLECTVEGTSNPNLYWYRQAAGRGLQLLFYSVGIGQISSEVPQNLSASRPQDRQFILSSKKLLLSDSGFYLCAWSVVSGRHYGYTFGSGTRLTVV.

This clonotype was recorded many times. For the CDR3, the DNA is TGTGCCAGCAGCCCAGGACTAGCGGGAGTCCCCCCCTACAATGAGCAGTTCTTC. The encoded protein is CASSPGLAGVPPYNEQFF. The chain has TRBV7-2 and TRBJ2-1, with 13 bases that match TRBD2. V lost 5 bases and J lost 2; bases outside the gene matches: 9. The CDR3 has 18 residues. Germline V gives CDR1 SGHTA, CDR2 FQGNSA.

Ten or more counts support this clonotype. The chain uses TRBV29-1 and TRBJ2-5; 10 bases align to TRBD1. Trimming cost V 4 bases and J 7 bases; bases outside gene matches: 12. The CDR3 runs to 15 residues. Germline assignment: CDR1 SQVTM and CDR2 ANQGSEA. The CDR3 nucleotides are TGCAGCGTTGCATGGGGGACAGGGGCCCGAGGGACCCAGTACTTC. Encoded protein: CSVAWGTGARGTQYF.

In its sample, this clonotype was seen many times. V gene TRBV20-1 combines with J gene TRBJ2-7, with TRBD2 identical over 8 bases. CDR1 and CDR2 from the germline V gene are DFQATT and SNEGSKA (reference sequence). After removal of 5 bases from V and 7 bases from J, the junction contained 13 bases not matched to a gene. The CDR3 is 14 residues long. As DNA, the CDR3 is TGCAGTGCTGGTATCCCGGGACTAGGGGTAGAGCAGTACTTC. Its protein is CSAGIPGLGVEQYF.

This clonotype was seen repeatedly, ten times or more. The CDR3 loop reads CASMSGLAGSTDTQYF. The CDR3 coding sequence is TGTGCCAGCATGTCAGGACTAGCGGGATCCACAGATACGCAGTATTTT. The chain carries TRBV2 and TRBJ2-3, with TRBD2 identical over 12 bases. The CDR3 runs 16 residues. Germline CDR1 is SNHLY and CDR2 is FYNNEI. V dropped 7 bases and J dropped 2; count of bases not matched to a gene: 7.

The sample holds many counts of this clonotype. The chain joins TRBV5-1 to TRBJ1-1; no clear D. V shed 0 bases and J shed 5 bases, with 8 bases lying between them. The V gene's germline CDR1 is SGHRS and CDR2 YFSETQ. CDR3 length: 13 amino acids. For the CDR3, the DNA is TGCGCCAGCAGCTTGGCCGTGGGAACTGAAGCTTTCTTT. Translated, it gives CASSLAVGTEAFF.

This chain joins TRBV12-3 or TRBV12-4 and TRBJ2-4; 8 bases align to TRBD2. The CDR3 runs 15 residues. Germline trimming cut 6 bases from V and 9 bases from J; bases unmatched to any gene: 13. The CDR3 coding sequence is TGTGCCAGCAGACTGGGACTAGAGCTTGGACTCATTCAGTACTTC. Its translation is CASRLGLELGLIQYF.

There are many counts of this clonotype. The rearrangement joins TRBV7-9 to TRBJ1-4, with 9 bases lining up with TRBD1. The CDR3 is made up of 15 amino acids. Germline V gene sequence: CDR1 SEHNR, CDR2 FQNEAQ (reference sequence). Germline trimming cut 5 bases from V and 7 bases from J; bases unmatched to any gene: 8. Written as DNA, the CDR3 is TGTGCCAGCAGCCCTGGACAGGGGCCCGCTGAAAAACTGTTTTTT. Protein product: CASSPGQGPAEKLFF.

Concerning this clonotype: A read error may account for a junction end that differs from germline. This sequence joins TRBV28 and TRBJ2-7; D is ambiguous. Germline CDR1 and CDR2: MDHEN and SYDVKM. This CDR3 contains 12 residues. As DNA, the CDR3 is TGTGCCAACAGTTTGACGGTCTACGAGCAGTACTTC. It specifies CANSLTVYEQYF. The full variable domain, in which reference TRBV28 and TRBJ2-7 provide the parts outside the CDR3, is DVKVTQSSRYLVKRTGEKVFLECVQDMDHENMFWYRQDPGLGLRLIYFSYDVKMKEKGDIPEGYSVSREKKERFSLILESASTNQTSMYLCANSLTVYEQYFGPGTRLTVT.

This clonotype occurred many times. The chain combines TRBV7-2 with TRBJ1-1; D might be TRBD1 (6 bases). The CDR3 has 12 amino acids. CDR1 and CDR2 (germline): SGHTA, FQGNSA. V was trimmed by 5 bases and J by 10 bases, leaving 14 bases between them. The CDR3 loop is CASSGHGGLAFF. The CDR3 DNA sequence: TGTGCCAGCAGCGGCCATGGGGGGCTAGCTTTCTTT.

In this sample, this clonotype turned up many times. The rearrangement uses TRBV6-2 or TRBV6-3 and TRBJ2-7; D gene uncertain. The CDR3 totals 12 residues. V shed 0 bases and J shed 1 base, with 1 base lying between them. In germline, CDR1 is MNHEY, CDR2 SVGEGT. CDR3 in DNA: TGTGCCAGCAGTTACTCGTCCTACGAGCAGTACTTC. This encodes CASSYSSYEQYF.